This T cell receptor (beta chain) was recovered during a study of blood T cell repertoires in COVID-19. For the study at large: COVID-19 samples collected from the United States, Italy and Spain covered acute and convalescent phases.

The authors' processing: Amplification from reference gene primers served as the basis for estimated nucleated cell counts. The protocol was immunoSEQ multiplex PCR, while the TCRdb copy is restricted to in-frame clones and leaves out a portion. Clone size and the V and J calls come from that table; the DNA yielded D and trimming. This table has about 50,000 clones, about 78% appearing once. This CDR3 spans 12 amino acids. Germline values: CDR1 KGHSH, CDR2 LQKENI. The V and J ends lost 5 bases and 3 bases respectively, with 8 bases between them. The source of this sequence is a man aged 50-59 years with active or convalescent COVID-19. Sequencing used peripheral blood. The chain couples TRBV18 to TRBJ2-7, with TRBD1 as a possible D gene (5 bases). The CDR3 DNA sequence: TGTGCCAGCTCAGACGACAGCTACGAGCAGTACTTC. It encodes CASSDDSYEQYF.